This T cell receptor beta chain appears in the sequencing data of a study of Ad26.COV2.S vaccination and SARS-CoV-2 variants. Profiled with immunoSEQ multiplex PCR; TCRdb holds only in-frame clones, not every one. Here the sample spans fewer than 400,000 clones, around 85% being singletons. This clone was counted between two and nine times. Treatment specified: some 20 received Ad26.COV2.S at low or high dose, single or two shots; about 5 received placebo; per-sample allocation not given. The study sampled participants on day 63 after the first vaccine or placebo injection. The individual, an adult aged 18-55 years, was a donor in Boston. The germline V gene encodes CDR1 MNHEY and CDR2 SMNVEV (reference sequence). The CDR3 is 15 residues long. Trimming left V 0 bases short and J 4 bases short, with 10 bases between.

The clonotype originates from a person aged 18-65 years who received the Ad26.COV2.S COVID-19 vaccine or a placebo. J is TRBJ1-3 and V is TRBV27; D is ambiguous. Here the sequenced sample was peripheral blood, taken in a trial of Ad26.COV2.S vaccine versus placebo. CDR3 sequence reads: CASSLSRTLGNTIYF. The CDR3 bases are TGTGCCAGCAGTTTATCACGGACTCTCGGAAACACCATATATTTT.